The entry below gives a single TCR beta chain sequence along with its context. The CDR3 spans 13 residues. V was clipped by 4 bases and J by 3 bases, with 12 bases between them. From germline, CDR1 is GTSNPN and CDR2 SVGIG (reference sequence). This sample stems from a study of blood T cell repertoires in COVID-19. On the study more broadly: Whether acute or convalescent, the COVID-19 samples came from the United States, Italy and Spain. T cells, B-cell-depleted T cells, or PBMCs provided the cDNA or gDNA that served as material.

Original handling: From reference gene primer amplification, estimates of nucleated cell counts were derived. Produced via immunoSEQ multiplex PCR; TCRdb's table is partial and in-frame only. The DNA gave D and trimming, while V, J and clone size come from that table. The table includes about 150,000 clones, approximately 73% detected once. Sequenced material: peripheral blood. The clonotype was recovered from a woman of 80 years or more with acute or convalescent COVID-19. The V gene is TRBV30, the J gene TRBJ1-2; D possibly corresponds to TRBD1 (5 bases). CDR3 sequence: CAWTRQFYYGYTF. CDR3 nucleotides: TGTGCCTGGACCCGACAGTTCTACTATGGCTACACCTTC.